Reported below is one T cell receptor (beta chain). Its target is unknown. Germline CDR1 and CDR2: SNHLY and FYNNEI. The CDR3 extends over 11 amino acids. V was trimmed by 7 bases and J by 3 bases, leaving 6 bases between them. The data belong to a study of T cell responses to AZD1222 COVID-19 vaccine. Libraries were prepared by immunoSEQ multiplex PCR; TCRdb keeps only in-frame clonotypes and omits some of them. The table shows about 93,000 clones, with over 85% occurring only once. Overall study findings and caveats: Targets within unmutated variant regions were reportedly found for nearly half of spike-specific TCRs.

This rearrangement joins TRBV2 to TRBJ1-1; no clear D. The sequence was obtained from an adult in good health. Source: peripheral blood, taken on day 0 of MenACWY control vaccination. This CDR3 reads CASILDTEAFF. For the CDR3, the DNA is TGTGCCAGCATTCTAGACACTGAAGCTTTCTTT.